The entry below describes one TCR beta chain. These data originate in a study of T-cell memory formation after mild COVID-19. TCRdb analysed the 5' RACE reads with MiXCR anew, one entry per CDR3 protein. The data contain about 560,000 distinct CDR3 sequences, 15% to 20% of them seen just once; the ten biggest clones take up roughly 8%. The V and J ends lost 1 base and 0 bases respectively, with 13 bases between them. The CDR3 is made up of 18 amino acids. CDR1 is SGHVS, CDR2 FQNEAQ, per germline. The receptor's source is an adult woman who had mild COVID-19 (a few samples of this study predate the infection). Cell type and time point are not known. The specimen was PBMCs or a T cell subset sorted from them (not recorded which). The rearrangement joins TRBV7-8 to TRBJ2-6, with a tentative D call TRBD2 (5 bases). The chain's CDR3 is CASSLGSGGSSGANVLTF. The CDR3, as DNA: TGTGCCAGCAGCTTAGGATCCGGAGGCAGCTCTGGGGCCAACGTCCTGACTTTC.